Presented here are 4 T cell receptor beta chains from one specimen sequenced in a study of T cell responses to AZD1222 COVID-19 vaccine. The assay was immunoSEQ multiplex PCR, and TCRdb's table has in-frame clones only and misses some. The sample carries 140,000 to 150,000 clones, around 89% recorded once. Material: peripheral blood, obtained on day 0 of AZD1222 vaccination. These receptors originate from an adult in good health.

The rearrangement links TRBV30 to TRBJ2-3; a weak D match, TRBD2 (7 bases). Germline V gene data show CDR1 as GTSNPN and CDR2 as SVGIG (reference sequence). This CDR3 contains 13 residues. V lost 4 bases and J 5 bases, leaving 13 bases between the germline ends. CDR3 coding DNA: TGTGCCTGGATGGTAGGGGGGGGAGATACGCAGTATTTT. This sequence encodes CAWMVGGGDTQYF.

The chain is built from TRBV5-1 and TRBJ1-2, with 10 positions matching TRBD1. This CDR3 region has 18 residues. Germline CDR1 reads SGHRS; CDR2 reads YFSETQ. J was trimmed by 3 bases and V by 0 bases; bases with no gene match: 11. The chain's CDR3 is CASSLGQGAARLDYGYTF. Written as DNA, the CDR3 is TGCGCCAGCAGCTTGGGACAGGGGGCGGCAAGATTGGACTATGGCTACACCTTC.

This clone has only one observation. The J gene is TRBJ2-1, the V gene TRBV18; D is ambiguous. The CDR3 spans 15 residues. Trimming stripped 3 bases from V and 0 bases from J, with 9 bases between. Germline lookup yields CDR1 KGHSH and CDR2 LQKENI. The CDR3 coding sequence is TGTGCCAGCTCACCGGCCTCTCGCTCCTACAATGAGCAGTTCTTC. Amino acid sequence: CASSPASRSYNEQFF.

CDR3 nucleotide sequence: TGTGCCAGCAGCTGCTCCGGGGCCTTAAAAAGGGGCAATCAGCCCCAGCATTTT. This encodes CASSCSGALKRGNQPQHF. The V gene is TRBV7-6, the J gene TRBJ1-5; a weak D match, TRBD1 (5 bases). Looked up from germline, CDR1 is SGHVS and CDR2 is FNYEAQ. V lost 4 bases, J lost 2 bases, and 21 bases lay in between. This CDR3 contains 18 residues.